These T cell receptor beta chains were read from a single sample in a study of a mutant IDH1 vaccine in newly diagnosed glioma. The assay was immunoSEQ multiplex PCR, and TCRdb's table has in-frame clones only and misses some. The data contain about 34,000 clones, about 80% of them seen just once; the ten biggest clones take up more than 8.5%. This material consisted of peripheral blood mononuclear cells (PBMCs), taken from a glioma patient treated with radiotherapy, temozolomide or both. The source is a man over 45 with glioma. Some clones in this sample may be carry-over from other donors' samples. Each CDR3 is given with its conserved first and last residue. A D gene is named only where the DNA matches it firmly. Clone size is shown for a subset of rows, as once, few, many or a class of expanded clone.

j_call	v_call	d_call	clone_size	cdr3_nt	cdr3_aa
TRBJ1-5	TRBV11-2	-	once	TGTGCCAGCAGCTTAGATTTTCGTCAGCCCCAGCATTTT	CASSLDFRQPQHF
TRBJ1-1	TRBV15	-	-	TGTGCCACCAGTGCCAGTTTGAACACTGAAGCTTTCTTT	CATSASLNTEAFF
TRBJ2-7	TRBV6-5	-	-	TGTGCCAGCAGCAAACCGGGACTGAGCTCCTACGAGCAGTACTTC	CASSKPGLSSYEQYF
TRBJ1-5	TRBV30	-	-	TGTGCCTGGAGTGTTGGGGCTCGACAGCCCCAGCATTTT	CAWSVGARQPQHF
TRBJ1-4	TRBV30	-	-	TGTGCCTGGAGGGAGGACGCTAATGAAAAACTGTTTTTT	CAWREDANEKLFF
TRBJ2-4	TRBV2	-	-	TGTGCCAGCAGTGAAAGCGGTTACAAAAACATTCAGTACTTC	CASSESGYKNIQYF
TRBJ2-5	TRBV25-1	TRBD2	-	TGTGCCAGCAGTGCGGCCTCACTAGCGGGAGAGGGGCAAGAGACCCAGTACTTC	CASSAASLAGEGQETQYF
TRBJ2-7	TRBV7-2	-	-	TGTGCCAGCAGCTTACAAGGGAACTCACCTACTTCCTCTCACGAGCAGTACTTC	CASSLQGNSPTSSHEQYF
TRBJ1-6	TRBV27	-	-	TGTGCCAGCAGTTTTGACGGTATTTTATCACCCCTCCACTTT	CASSFDGILSPLHF
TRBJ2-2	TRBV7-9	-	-	TGTGCCAGCAGCTTGGAGGACACCCTCACCGGGGAGCTGTTTTTT	CASSLEDTLTGELFF
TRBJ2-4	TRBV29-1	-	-	TGCAGCTTCCGCACCTCAGGGATCGGGGACAAAAACATTCAGTACTTC	CSFRTSGIGDKNIQYF
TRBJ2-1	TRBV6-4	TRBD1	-	TGTGCCAGCAGTGGGGACAGGGGTAATGAGCAGTTCTTC	CASSGDRGNEQFF
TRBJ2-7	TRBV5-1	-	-	TGCGCCAGCAGCTCCCGGGCCACCTACGAGCAGTACTTC	CASSSRATYEQYF
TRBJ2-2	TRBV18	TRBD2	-	TGTGCCAGCTCATCCGGACTAGCGGGAGGACGGGAGCTGTTTTTT	CASSSGLAGGRELFF
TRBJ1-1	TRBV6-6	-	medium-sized	TGTGCCAGCACTGGGGGGTTAGAAGCTTTCTTT	CASTGGLEAFF
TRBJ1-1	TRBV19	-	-	TGTGCCAGTAGGACTCAACAGGGAGCCACTGAAGCTTTCTTT	CASRTQQGATEAFF
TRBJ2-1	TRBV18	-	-	TGTGCCAGCTCACCAGAATTCGGAAATGAGCAGTTCTTC	CASSPEFGNEQFF
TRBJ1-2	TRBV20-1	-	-	TGCAGTGCTAGCGACGGGTTTGGCTACACCTTC	CSASDGFGYTF
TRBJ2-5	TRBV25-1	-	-	TGTGCCAGCAGTGACCAATCAGCTAGCCAAGAGACCCAGTACTTC	CASSDQSASQETQYF
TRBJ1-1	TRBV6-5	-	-	TGTGCCAGCAGTTACCGTCCCGAGGGCACTGAAGCTTTCTTT	CASSYRPEGTEAFF
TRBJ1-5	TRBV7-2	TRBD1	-	TGTGCCAGCAGCATAGCCGGGACAGAGTACCAGCCCCAGCATTTT	CASSIAGTEYQPQHF
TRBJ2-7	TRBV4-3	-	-	TGCGCCAGCAGCCACACCCCGATCTCAACCTACGAGCAGTACTTC	CASSHTPISTYEQYF
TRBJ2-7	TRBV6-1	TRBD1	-	TGTGCCAGCAGTGGACAGGGGTCCGAGCAGTACTTC	CASSGQGSEQYF
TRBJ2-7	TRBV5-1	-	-	TGCGCCAGCAGCACGCAGGGAGACCTACTCTACGAGCAGTACTTC	CASSTQGDLLYEQYF
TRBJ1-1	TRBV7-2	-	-	TGTGCCAGCAGCCTACGATTAGCCGCTATGAACACTGAAGCTTTCTTT	CASSLRLAAMNTEAFF
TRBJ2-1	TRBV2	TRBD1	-	TGTGCCAGCAGTGTGAACAGGGGTGGCCACAATGAGCAGTTCTTC	CASSVNRGGHNEQFF
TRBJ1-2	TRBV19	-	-	TGTGCCAGTAGTATAGATGTGGGGCTCTACGGCTACACCTTC	CASSIDVGLYGYTF
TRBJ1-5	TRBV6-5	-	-	TGTGCCAGCAGTTACTCGTTACGACAGCCCCAGCATTTT	CASSYSLRQPQHF
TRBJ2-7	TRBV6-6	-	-	TGTGCCAGCAGACCCTCTCAGGGGACTTACTACGAGCAGTACTTC	CASRPSQGTYYEQYF
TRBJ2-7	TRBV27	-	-	TGTGCCAGCAGCCTCGGACATCTCTACGAGCAGTACTTC	CASSLGHLYEQYF
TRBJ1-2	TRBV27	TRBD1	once	TGTGCCAGCAGTTTATCGGGCAGGGGGGATGTCTATGGCTACACCTTC	CASSLSGRGDVYGYTF
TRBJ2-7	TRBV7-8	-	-	TGTGCCAGCAGCCCACAGGTTCTGGCCTACGAGCAGTACTTC	CASSPQVLAYEQYF
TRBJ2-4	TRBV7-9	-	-	TGTGCCAGCAGCTCCCTCGGCGACCGACTAGCCAAAAACATTCAGTACTTC	CASSSLGDRLAKNIQYF
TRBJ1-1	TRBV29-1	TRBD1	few	TGCAGCGTTGTCCAGGGGGGGACTGAAGCTTTCTTT	CSVVQGGTEAFF
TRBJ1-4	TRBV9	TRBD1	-	TGTGCCAGCAGCGTAGCAGGAGGGGGCGGTTTCAATGAAAAACTGTTTTTT	CASSVAGGGGFNEKLFF
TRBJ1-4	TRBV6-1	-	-	TGTGCCAGCAGTGAAGACTACCTGGTTGAAAAACTGTTTTTT	CASSEDYLVEKLFF
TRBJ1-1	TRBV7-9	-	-	TGTGCCAGCACTCCGGGTAAAATGAACACTGAAGCTTTCTTT	CASTPGKMNTEAFF
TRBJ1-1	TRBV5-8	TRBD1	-	TGTGCCAGCAGCTTGGCTGGGTACAGGGGTACTGAAGCTTTCTTT	CASSLAGYRGTEAFF
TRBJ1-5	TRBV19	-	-	TGTGCCAGTAGTCACCGGGCAGAAATCAATCAGCCCCAGCATTTT	CASSHRAEINQPQHF
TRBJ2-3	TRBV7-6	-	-	TGTGCCAGCAGCTTAGGTCGGGCGTCGGGCAGTACTAGCACAGATACGCAGTATTTT	CASSLGRASGSTSTDTQYF
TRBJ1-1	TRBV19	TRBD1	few	TGTGCCAGTACCCCGACAGGGGGCCACACTGAAGCTTTCTTT	CASTPTGGHTEAFF
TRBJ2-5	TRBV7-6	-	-	TGTGCCAGCAGCCCACGGGAGCGCAGGGAAGAGACCCAGTACTTC	CASSPRERREETQYF
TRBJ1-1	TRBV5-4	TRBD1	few	TGTGCCAGCAGCCTCACAGGGGCTTCTGAAGCTTTCTTT	CASSLTGASEAFF
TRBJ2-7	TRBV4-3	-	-	TGCGCCAGCAGCCCCTACTGGGGATCCTACGAGCAGTACTTC	CASSPYWGSYEQYF
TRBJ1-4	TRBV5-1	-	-	TGCGCCAGCAATGACCACGGGTATAGCGGGGAAAAACTGTTTTTT	CASNDHGYSGEKLFF